These 20 T cell receptor beta chains were all obtained from the same sample, sequenced in a study of shared clonotypes between healthy human individuals. Clones were read by immunoSEQ multiplex PCR, and TCRdb kept only the in-frame ones, dropping some. Of 2 million to 3 million clones listed, under 95% were seen once; the top ten hold 0.36%. Source material: naive CD4+ T cells from PBMCs. Subset reported: CD45RA+ positively selected. All receptors come from a man aged 18 to 35 in good health. Some clones in this sample may be carry-over from other donors' samples.

This clone has only one observation. The gene calls are TRBV5-4 and TRBJ2-3; TRBD2 agrees at 14 bases. J was trimmed by 3 bases and V by 4 bases; bases with no gene match: 10. The germline V gene encodes CDR1 SGHNT and CDR2 YYREEE (reference sequence). The CDR3 is made up of 18 amino acids. This CDR3 reads CASSLGTSGRLGTDTQYF. DNA of the CDR3: TGTGCCAGCAGCCTTGGGACTAGCGGGAGATTGGGGACAGATACGCAGTATTTT.

V gene TRBV2 combines with J gene TRBJ2-7; D remains ambiguous. CDR3 length: 14 residues. The ends were cut back, 1 base at V and 5 bases at J, with 12 bases in the middle. The V gene's germline CDR1 is SNHLY and CDR2 FYNNEI. Written as DNA, the CDR3 is TGTGCCAGCAGTGAAGGATTTCCGCCCCACGAGCAGTACTTC. Amino acid sequence: CASSEGFPPHEQYF.

The CDR3 sequence is CASSFPSTGRYNEQFF. DNA of the CDR3: TGTGCCAGCAGTTTCCCATCCACCGGGAGATACAATGAGCAGTTCTTC. V usage is TRBV28 and J usage is TRBJ2-1, with D perhaps TRBD2 (6 bases). Trimming took 3 bases from V and 4 from J, leaving 16 bases between them. The germline gives CDR1 MDHEN, CDR2 SYDVKM. The CDR3 spans 16 residues.

On this clone itself: The identical CDR3 is also encoded by other nucleotide sequences in the sample. This chain joins TRBV30 and TRBJ2-7; D is uncertain. The CDR3 consists of 11 residues. V shed 2 bases and J shed 5 bases, with 7 bases lying between them. Germline V CDR1 and CDR2: GTSNPN, SVGIG (reference sequence). The CDR3 here is CAWSRPDEQYF. The CDR3 DNA is TGTGCCTGGAGTCGGCCGGACGAGCAGTACTTC.

This clone was detected a few times. The chain combines TRBV4-1 with TRBJ1-1; D perhaps matches TRBD1 (5 bases). This CDR3 comprises 16 residues. Deletions cut 3 bases from V and 0 bases from J, with 14 bases between. Germline CDR1 reads MGHRA; CDR2 reads YSYEKL. CDR3 DNA sequence: TGCGCCAGCAGCCATATGGGCCGACAGTTGAACACTGAAGCTTTCTTT. Protein sequence: CASSHMGRQLNTEAFF.

This chain connects TRBV29-1 to TRBJ2-7; perhaps TRBD2 as D (5 bases). Trimming took off 7 bases at V and 9 bases at J, with 22 bases between the two ends. Germline V gene lookup returns CDR1 SQVTM and CDR2 ANQGSEA. The CDR3 covers 13 residues. CDR3: CSALVGSGLGQYF. The CDR3 region has the DNA TGCAGCGCCCTGGTGGGTTCGGGGTTAGGGCAGTACTTC.

About this clone itself: This same CDR3 is encoded by further DNA sequences in the sample. The V and J genes are TRBV6-5 and TRBJ1-2, with 7 bases fitting TRBD1. The V gene's germline CDR1 is MNHEY and CDR2 SVGAGI. This CDR3 region has 14 residues. The junction had 3 bases not matched to a gene; V was cut back by 5 bases and J by 0 bases. The CDR3 region is CASSRQGSNYGYTF. CDR3 nucleotides: TGTGCCAGCAGTCGACAGGGATCTAACTATGGCTACACCTTC.

A single count supports this clone. The CDR3 sequence is CASSHLYLQGAKAHEQYF. CDR3 DNA: TGTGCCAGCAGCCACCTATACCTTCAGGGGGCCAAGGCCCACGAGCAGTACTTC. The V call is TRBV14, the J call TRBJ2-7; 8 bases map to TRBD1. The CDR3 has 18 amino acids. Per germline, CDR1 SGHDN and CDR2 FVKESK. The ends lost 3 bases at V and 5 bases at J; junction bases unmatched: 18.

The V call is TRBV10-1, the J call TRBJ2-2; 8 nucleotides align to TRBD2. The length of the CDR3 is 14 residues. Germline-derived CDR1 and CDR2 are WNHNN and SYGVQD (reference sequence). With 2 bases clipped from V and 8 bases from J, the junction kept 4 bases outside the gene matches. CDR3 DNA: TGCGCCAGCAGTGAGAGCGGGAGAACGGGGGAGCTGTTTTTT. This translates into CASSESGRTGELFF.

V is TRBV18 and J is TRBJ2-7; 16 nucleotides align to TRBD2. Germline V gene data show CDR1 as KGHSH and CDR2 as LQKENI. CDR3 length: 16 amino acids. V gave up 4 bases and J gave up 5 bases; unmatched junction bases: 5. The CDR3 protein is CASSRGTSGRANEQYF. The CDR3 DNA follows: TGTGCCAGCTCACGCGGGACTAGCGGGAGGGCCAACGAGCAGTACTTC.

In its sample, this clone was seen once. The V call is TRBV5-1, the J call TRBJ2-4; the D call may be TRBD1 or TRBD2 (6 bases each). V lost 7 bases to trimming and J lost 8 bases, with 16 bases between them. CDR3 length: 13 residues. The germline V gene has CDR1 SGHRS and CDR2 YFSETQ. The CDR3 region has the DNA TGCGCCAGCTCTGAGGGGGGAGTAGACATTCAGTACTTC. Protein product: CASSEGGVDIQYF.

The chain carries TRBV7-8 and TRBJ2-7, with 10 bases aligning to TRBD2. The germline V gene has CDR1 SGHVS and CDR2 FQNEAQ. This CDR3 has 16 amino acids. Germline trimming cut 5 bases from V and 3 bases from J; bases unmatched to any gene: 10. CDR3 bases: TGTGCCAGCAGCGCGGCTACCGGGACTAGCGACTACGAGCAGTACTTC. It is translated as CASSAATGTSDYEQYF. Supplemented by reference TRBV7-8 and TRBJ2-7, the full variable domain reads GAGVSQSPRYKVAKRGQDVALRCDPISGHVSLFWYQQALGQGPEFLTYFQNEAQLDKSGLPSDRFFAERPEGSVSTLKIQRTQQEDSAVYLCASSAATGTSDYEQYFGPGTRLTVT.

The genes are TRBV30 and TRBJ1-4, with D maybe TRBD1 (5 bases). The CDR3 length is 14 residues. V lost 2 bases, J lost 5 bases, and 12 bases lay in between. The germline V gene encodes CDR1 GTSNPN and CDR2 SVGIG (reference sequence). Here the CDR3 reads CAWSRGGSNEKLFF. The CDR3 nucleotides are TGTGCCTGGAGTAGGGGAGGGTCGAATGAAAAACTGTTTTTT.

The rearrangement uses TRBV2 and TRBJ2-7, with a weak D call TRBD1 (6 bases). Germline-derived CDR1 and CDR2 are SNHLY and FYNNEI. Between the trimmed V and J ends, which lost 3 bases and 2 bases, there was a span of 11 bases. The CDR3 totals 14 residues. Here the CDR3 DNA reads TGTGCCAGCAGTGATAGAGGGGGAACCTACGAGCAGTACTTC. It codes for CASSDRGGTYEQYF.

The chain recombines TRBV6-6 with TRBJ1-5, with D hard to call. Trimming left V 8 bases short and J 9 bases short, with 26 bases between. Germline CDR1 and CDR2: MNHNY and SVGAGI (reference sequence). This CDR3 region has 16 residues. Here the CDR3 reads CASPPNLGQPVRPQHF. Here the CDR3 DNA reads TGTGCCAGCCCCCCCAACTTGGGCCAACCTGTCAGGCCCCAGCATTTT.

The V gene is TRBV7-2, the J gene TRBJ2-7, with a tentative D call TRBD1 (7 bases). CDR3 length: 15 residues. CDR1 and CDR2 from the germline V gene are SGHTA and FQGNSA. With 1 base removed from V and 2 bases from J, the gap between germline ends came to 12 bases. In nucleotides, the CDR3 is TGTGCCAGCAGCTTAGGCTTCAGGGGGGCCTACGAGCAGTACTTC. This codes for CASSLGFRGAYEQYF.

This chain links TRBV5-1 with TRBJ1-1, with unresolved D. V was trimmed by 4 bases and J by 8 bases, leaving 12 bases between them. The CDR3 is 12 residues long. CDR1 is SGHRS, CDR2 YFSETQ, per germline. The CDR3 coding sequence is TGCGCCAGCAGCCCCGCCGAAGGGGAAGCTTTCTTT. This gives the protein CASSPAEGEAFF.

The CDR3 DNA follows: TGTGCCAGCAGCTTGGACTTAGGGGGGTATAGCAATCAGCCCCAGCATTTT. This encodes CASSLDLGGYSNQPQHF. This sequence joins TRBV5-8 and TRBJ1-5; possible D gene TRBD1, 6 bases. The CDR3 is made up of 17 amino acids. Germline CDR1 reads SGHTS; CDR2 reads YDEGEE. V lost 0 bases and J 0 bases, leaving 13 bases between the germline ends.

The rearrangement joins TRBV5-5 to TRBJ2-5; tentatively, D is TRBD1 or TRBD2 (5 bases each). The V gene's germline CDR1 is SGHKS and CDR2 YYEKEE (reference sequence). V was cut by 3 bases and J by 1 base, with 13 bases left in between. The CDR3 consists of 15 residues. The CDR3 is CASSWYPGAQETQYF. In DNA, the CDR3 is TGTGCCAGCAGCTGGTACCCCGGGGCCCAAGAGACCCAGTACTTC.

The rearrangement links TRBV19 to TRBJ2-5, with D uncertain. This CDR3 has 16 residues. V was cut by 0 bases and J by 3 bases, with 14 bases left in between. Germline V gene data show CDR1 as LNHDA and CDR2 as SQIVND (reference sequence). CDR3 bases: TGTGCCAGTAGTATAGATCGAGTGGGCTCCGAAGAGACCCAGTACTTC. Translation gives CASSIDRVGSEETQYF.